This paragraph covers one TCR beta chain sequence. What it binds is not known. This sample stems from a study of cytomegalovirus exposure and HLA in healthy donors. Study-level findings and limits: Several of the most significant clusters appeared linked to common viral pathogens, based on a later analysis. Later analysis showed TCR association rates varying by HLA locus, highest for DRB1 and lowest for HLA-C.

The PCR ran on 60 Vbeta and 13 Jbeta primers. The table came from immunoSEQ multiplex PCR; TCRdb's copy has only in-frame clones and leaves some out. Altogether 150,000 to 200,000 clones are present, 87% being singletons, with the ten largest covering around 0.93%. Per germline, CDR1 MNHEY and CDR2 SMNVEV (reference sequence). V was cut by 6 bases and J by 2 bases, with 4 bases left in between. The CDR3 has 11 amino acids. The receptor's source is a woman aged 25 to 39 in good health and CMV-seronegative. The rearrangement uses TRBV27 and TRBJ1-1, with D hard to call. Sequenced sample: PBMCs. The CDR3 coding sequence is TGTGCCAGCAGCACAAACACTGAAGCTTTCTTT. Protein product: CASSTNTEAFF.